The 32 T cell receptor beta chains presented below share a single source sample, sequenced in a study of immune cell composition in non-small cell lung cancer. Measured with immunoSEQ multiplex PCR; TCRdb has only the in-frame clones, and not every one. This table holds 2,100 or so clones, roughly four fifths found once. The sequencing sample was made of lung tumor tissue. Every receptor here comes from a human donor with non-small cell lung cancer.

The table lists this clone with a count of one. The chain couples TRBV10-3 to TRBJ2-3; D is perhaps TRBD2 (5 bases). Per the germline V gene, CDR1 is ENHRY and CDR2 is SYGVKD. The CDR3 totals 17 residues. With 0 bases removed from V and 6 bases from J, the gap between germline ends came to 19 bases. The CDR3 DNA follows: TGTGCCATCAGTGAGTCCGGTACTAGACCTTTTGCCGATACGCAGTATTTT. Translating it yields CAISESGTRPFADTQYF.

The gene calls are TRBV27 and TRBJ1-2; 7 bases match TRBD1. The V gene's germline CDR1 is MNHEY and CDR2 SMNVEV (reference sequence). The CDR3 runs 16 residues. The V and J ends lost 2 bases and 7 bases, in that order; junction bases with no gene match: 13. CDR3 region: CASSLTLGGGMGGYTF. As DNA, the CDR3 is TGTGCCAGCAGTTTAACCTTAGGGGGCGGAATGGGTGGCTACACCTTC.

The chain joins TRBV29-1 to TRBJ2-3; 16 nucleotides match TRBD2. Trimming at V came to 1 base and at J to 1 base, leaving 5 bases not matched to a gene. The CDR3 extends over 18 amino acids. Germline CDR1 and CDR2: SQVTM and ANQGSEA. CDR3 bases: TGCAGCGTTGAAGGGATGGGACTAGCGGGAGGGCGCACAGATACGCAGTATTTT. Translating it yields CSVEGMGLAGGRTDTQYF.

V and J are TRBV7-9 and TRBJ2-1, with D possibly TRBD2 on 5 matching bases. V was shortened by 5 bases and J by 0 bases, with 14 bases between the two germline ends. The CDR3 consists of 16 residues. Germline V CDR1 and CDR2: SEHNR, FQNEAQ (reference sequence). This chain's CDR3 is CASSRGPGSSYNEQFF. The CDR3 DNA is TGTGCCAGCAGCCGCGGCCCGGGGAGCTCCTACAATGAGCAGTTCTTC.

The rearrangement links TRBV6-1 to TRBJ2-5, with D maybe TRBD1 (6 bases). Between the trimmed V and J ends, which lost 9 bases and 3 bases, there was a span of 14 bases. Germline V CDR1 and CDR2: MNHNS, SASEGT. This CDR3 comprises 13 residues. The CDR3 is CASVRGSEETQYF. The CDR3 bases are TGTGCCAGTGTCAGGGGTTCAGAAGAGACCCAGTACTTC.

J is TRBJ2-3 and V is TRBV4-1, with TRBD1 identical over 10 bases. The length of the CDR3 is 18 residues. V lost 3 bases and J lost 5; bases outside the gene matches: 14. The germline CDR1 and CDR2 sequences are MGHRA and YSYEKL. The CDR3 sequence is CASSHPKMRDRGKDTQYF. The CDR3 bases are TGCGCCAGCAGCCATCCCAAAATGAGGGACAGGGGTAAAGATACGCAGTATTTT.

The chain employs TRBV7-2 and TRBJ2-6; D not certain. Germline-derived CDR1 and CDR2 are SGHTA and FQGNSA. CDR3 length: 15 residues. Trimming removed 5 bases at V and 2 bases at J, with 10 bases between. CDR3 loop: CASSPRGAGANVLTF. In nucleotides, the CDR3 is TGTGCCAGCAGCCCTAGAGGAGCTGGGGCCAACGTCCTGACTTTC.

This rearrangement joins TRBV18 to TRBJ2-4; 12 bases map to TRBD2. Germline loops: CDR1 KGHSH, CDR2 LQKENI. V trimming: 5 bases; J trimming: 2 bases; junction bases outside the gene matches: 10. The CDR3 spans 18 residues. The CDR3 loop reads CASSSLAGGPWSKNIQYF. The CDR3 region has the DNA TGTGCCAGCTCATCCCTAGCGGGGGGGCCATGGTCCAAAAACATTCAGTACTTC.

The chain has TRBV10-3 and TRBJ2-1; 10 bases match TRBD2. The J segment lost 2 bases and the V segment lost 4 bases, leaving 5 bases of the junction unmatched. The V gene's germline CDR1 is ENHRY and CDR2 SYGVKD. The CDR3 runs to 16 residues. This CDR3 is CAISGRTSGAYNEQFF. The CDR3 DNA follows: TGTGCCATCAGTGGGAGGACTAGCGGAGCCTACAATGAGCAGTTCTTC.

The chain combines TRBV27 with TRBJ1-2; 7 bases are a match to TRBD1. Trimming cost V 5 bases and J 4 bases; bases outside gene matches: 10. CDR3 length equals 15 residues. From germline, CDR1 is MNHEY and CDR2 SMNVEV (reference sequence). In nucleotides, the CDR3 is TGTGCCAGCAGTCAAAGACAGGGACATGGCTATGGCTACACCTTC. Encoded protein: CASSQRQGHGYGYTF.

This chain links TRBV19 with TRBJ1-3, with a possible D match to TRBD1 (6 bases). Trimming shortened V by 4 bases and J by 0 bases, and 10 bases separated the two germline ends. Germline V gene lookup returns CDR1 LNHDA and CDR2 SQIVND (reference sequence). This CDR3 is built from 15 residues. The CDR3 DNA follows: TGTGCCAGTAGTAGGACAGCTTTCTCTGGAAACACCATATATTTT. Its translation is CASSRTAFSGNTIYF.

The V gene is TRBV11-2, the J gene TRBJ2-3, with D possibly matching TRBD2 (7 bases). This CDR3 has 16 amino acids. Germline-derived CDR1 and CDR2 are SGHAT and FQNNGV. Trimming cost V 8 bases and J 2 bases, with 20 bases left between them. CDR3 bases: TGTGCCAGCTCGGACCTGGCGGGGGCCTACACAGATACGCAGTATTTT. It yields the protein CASSDLAGAYTDTQYF.

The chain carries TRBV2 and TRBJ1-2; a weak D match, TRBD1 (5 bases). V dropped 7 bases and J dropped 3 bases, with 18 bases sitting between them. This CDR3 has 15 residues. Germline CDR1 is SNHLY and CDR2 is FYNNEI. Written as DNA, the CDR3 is TGTGCCAGCAACAGACAGCTTCAGACCTACTATGGCTACACCTTC. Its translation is CASNRQLQTYYGYTF. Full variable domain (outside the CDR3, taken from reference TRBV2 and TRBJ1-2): EPEVTQTPSHQVTQMGQEVILRCVPISNHLYFYWYRQILGQKVEFLVSFYNNEISEKSEIFDDQFSVERPDGSNFTLKIRSTKLEDSAMYFCASNRQLQTYYGYTFGSGTRLTVV.

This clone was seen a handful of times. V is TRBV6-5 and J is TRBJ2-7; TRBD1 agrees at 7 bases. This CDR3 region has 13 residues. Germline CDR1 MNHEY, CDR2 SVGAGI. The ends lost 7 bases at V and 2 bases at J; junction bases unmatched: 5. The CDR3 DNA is TGTGCCAGCACCCCTGACAGGGCCTACGAGCAGTACTTC. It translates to CASTPDRAYEQYF.

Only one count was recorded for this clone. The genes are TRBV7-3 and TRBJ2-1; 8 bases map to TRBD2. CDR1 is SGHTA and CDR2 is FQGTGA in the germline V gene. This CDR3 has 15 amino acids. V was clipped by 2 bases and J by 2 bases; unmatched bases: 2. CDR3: CASSLAGGPYNEQFF. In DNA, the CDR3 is TGTGCCAGCAGCTTAGCGGGAGGACCCTACAATGAGCAGTTCTTC.

The CDR3 is CASSFGLGFSYNEQFF. The CDR3 DNA follows: TGTGCCAGCAGCTTTGGTCTGGGCTTCTCCTACAATGAGCAGTTCTTC. The chain uses TRBV7-9 and TRBJ2-1, with D unresolved. The CDR3 contains 16 residues. The germline V gene encodes CDR1 SEHNR and CDR2 FQNEAQ (reference sequence). Trimming took off 3 bases at V and 0 bases at J, with 12 bases between the two ends.

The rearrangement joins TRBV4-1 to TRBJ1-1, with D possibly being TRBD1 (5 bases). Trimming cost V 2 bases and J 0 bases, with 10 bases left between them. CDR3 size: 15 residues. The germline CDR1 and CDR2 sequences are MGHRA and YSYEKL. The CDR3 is CASSQSAGLNTEAFF. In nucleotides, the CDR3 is TGCGCCAGCAGCCAATCGGCAGGGTTGAACACTGAAGCTTTCTTT.

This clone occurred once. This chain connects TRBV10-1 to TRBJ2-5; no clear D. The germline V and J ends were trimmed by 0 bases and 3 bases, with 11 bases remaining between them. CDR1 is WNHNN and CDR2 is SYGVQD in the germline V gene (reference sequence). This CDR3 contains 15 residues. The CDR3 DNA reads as TGCGCCAGCAGTGAGTCTGCCTACTCAAAAGAGACCCAGTACTTC. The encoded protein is CASSESAYSKETQYF.

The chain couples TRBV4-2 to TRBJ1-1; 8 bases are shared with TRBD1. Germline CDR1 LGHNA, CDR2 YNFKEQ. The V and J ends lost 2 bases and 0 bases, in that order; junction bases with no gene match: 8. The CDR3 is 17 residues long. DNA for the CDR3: TGTGCCAGCAGCCAACCCTTCGACAGGGGCATGAACACTGAAGCTTTCTTT. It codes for CASSQPFDRGMNTEAFF.

In DNA, the CDR3 is TGTGCCAGCAGCTTAATGGACAGAGACACTGAAGCTTTCTTT. Amino acid sequence: CASSLMDRDTEAFF. This chain links TRBV7-2 with TRBJ1-1; tentative D call: TRBD1 (6 bases). Germline lookup yields CDR1 SGHTA and CDR2 FQGNSA. The ends were cut back, 2 bases at V and 3 bases at J, with 10 bases in the middle. The CDR3 has 14 amino acids.

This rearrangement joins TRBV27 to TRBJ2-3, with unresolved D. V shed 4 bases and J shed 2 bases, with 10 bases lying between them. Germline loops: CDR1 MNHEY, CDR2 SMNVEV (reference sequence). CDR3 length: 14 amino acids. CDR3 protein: CASSWAQPTDTQYF. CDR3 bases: TGTGCCAGCAGTTGGGCCCAACCCACAGATACGCAGTATTTT.

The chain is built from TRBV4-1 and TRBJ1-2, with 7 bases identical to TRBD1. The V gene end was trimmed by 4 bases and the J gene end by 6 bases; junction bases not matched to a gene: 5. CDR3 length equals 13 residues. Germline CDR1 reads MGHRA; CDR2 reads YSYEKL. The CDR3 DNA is TGCGCCAGCAGCCCCACAGGGGTGCATGGCTACACCTTC. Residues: CASSPTGVHGYTF.

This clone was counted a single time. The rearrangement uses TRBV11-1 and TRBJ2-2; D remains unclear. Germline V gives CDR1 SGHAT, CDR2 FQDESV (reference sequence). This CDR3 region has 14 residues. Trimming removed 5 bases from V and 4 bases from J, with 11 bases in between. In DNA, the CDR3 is TGTGCCAGCAGCGGAGACTTTAGCACCGGGGAGCTGTTTTTT. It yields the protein CASSGDFSTGELFF.

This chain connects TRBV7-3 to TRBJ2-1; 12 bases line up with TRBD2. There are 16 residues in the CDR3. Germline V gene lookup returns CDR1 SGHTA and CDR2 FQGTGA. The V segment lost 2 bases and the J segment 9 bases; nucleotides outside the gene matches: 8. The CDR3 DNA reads TGTGCCAGCAGCTTAGGTCTAGCGGGGGGGAGGGGTGAGCAGTTCTTC. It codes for CASSLGLAGGRGEQFF.

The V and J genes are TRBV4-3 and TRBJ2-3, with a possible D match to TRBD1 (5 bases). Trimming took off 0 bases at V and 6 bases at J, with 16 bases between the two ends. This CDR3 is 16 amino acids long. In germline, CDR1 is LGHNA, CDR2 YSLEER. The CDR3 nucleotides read TGCGCCAGCAGCCAAGATCTACGGTTGAACAGGGATACGCAGTATTTT. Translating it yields CASSQDLRLNRDTQYF.

The CDR3 DNA sequence: TGTGCCAGCAGCTTGGTTGGTCAGACTAATAATGAAAAACTGTTTTTT. Its translation is CASSLVGQTNNEKLFF. The J gene is TRBJ1-4, the V gene TRBV5-6; D uncertain. Germline-derived CDR1 and CDR2 are SGHDT and YYEEEE. This CDR3 is built from 16 residues. V dropped 0 bases and J dropped 4 bases, with 13 bases sitting between them.

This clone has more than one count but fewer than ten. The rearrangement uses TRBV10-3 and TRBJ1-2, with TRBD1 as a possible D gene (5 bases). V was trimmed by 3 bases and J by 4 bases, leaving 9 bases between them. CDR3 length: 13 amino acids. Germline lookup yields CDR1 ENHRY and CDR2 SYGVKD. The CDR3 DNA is TGTGCCATCAGTGACCAGGGAATCTATGGCTACACCTTC. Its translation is CAISDQGIYGYTF.

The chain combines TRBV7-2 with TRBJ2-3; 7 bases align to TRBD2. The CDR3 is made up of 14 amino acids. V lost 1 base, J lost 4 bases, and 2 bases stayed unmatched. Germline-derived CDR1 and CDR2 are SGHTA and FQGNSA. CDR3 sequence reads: CASSLGRGADTQYF. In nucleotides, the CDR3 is TGTGCCAGCAGCTTAGGACGGGGGGCAGATACGCAGTATTTT.

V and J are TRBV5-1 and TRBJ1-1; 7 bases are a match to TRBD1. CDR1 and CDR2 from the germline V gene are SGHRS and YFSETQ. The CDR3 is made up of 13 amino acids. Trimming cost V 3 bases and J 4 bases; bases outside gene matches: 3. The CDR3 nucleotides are TGCGCCAGCAGCTCCCGGACAGGCACTGAAGCTTTCTTT. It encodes CASSSRTGTEAFF.

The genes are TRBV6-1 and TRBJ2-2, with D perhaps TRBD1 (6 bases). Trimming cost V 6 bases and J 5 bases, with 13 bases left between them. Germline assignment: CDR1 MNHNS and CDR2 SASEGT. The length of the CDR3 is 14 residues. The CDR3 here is CASRAYRETGELFF. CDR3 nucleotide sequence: TGTGCCAGCAGAGCTTACAGGGAAACCGGGGAGCTGTTTTTT.

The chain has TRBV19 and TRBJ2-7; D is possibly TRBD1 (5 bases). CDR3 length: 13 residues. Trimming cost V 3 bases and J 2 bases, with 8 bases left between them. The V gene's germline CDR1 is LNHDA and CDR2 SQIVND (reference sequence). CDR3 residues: CASSIQQAYEQYF. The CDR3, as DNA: TGTGCCAGTAGTATTCAACAGGCCTACGAGCAGTACTTC.

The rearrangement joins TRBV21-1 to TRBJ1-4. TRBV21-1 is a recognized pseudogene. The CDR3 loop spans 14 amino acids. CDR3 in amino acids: CASSSRGVYEKLFF. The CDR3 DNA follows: TGTGCCAGCAGCTCCCGGGGGGTGTATGAAAAACTGTTTTTT.